What follows is one TCR beta chain and its context. Its cognate antigen has yet to be identified. Base quality data are lacking; no much larger clone is found one base away. The sample's time point label, decoded: about 28 days (+/-7) after the second vaccine dose. The treatment or condition label corresponds to: meningococcal conjugate vaccine given as trial control. Vaccinee samples came from UK trials COV001 and COV002, including a single-blind randomized controlled phase 2/3 trial of AZD1222 (ChAdOx1 nCoV-19) in healthy adults. Trial participant PBMC samples were collected at day 0 and day 28 after the second dose for TCRbeta chain sequencing. Including the terminal cysteine and phenylalanine, the CDR3 comprises 14 residues. Left in the record is the CDR3 DNA by itself, 42 bases read in frame from the first base. This record comes from a study of T cell responses to AZD1222 COVID-19 vaccine (dated by TCRdb to the early 2020s). At the level of the whole study: A total of 233 trial participants underwent TCR sequencing, of whom around 210 had received two doses of AZD1222 and some 25 had received two doses of the MenACWY control vaccine. Enrollment into the trials was organized by age into subgroups of 18-55, 56-69 and 70-plus years, and those subgroups contained about 160, 30 and 59 TCR-sequenced participants, respectively.

The CDR3 regions of human TCRbeta chains were analyzed by immunosequencing. The authors processed their data as follows. TCRs in the repertoires were compared against a reference library of SARS-CoV-2-specific TCRs that had been generated with the MIRA antigen-specificity platform. Breadth was defined as the fraction of unique TCRs that were SARS-CoV-2-associated, and depth was defined as the fraction of total T cells that were SARS-CoV-2-associated. Using the MIRA data, every spike-specific TCR was mapped to the spike region that the TCR reacted to and assigned to either a CD4 or a CD8 class. Log10-transformed breadth and depth values were compared by one-way ANOVA with Sidak's multiple comparisons tests. Drawn from immuneACCESS, this table holds only the in-frame rearrangements with V and J called that TCRdb kept. Clones are partly lost; checked studies trace under half to an unresolved V gene and leave the rest unexplained. V and J calls and clone size follow that table, whereas D and trimming were derived from the DNA. The sample has some 180,000 clones on record, 85% to 95% of them singletons. The biggest ten clones account for approximately 0.98% of the sample.

Overall results and qualifications from the work: Only five or six AZD1222 recipients were SARS-CoV-2 seropositive at baseline, limiting conclusions about previously exposed vaccinees. Spike-specific TCR breadth and depth rose significantly after two AZD1222 doses compared with day 0 and with MenACWY recipients. In the small 56-69-year group, the increase in depth fell short of significance, most likely because of low power. Because no day 14 peak-response samples were available, the repertoires could be characterized only after the peak T cell response. Reportedly, close to half of the unique spike-specific TCRs recognized epitopes lying outside the regions that are mutated in the B.1.351 and B.1.1.7 variants. Participants were mostly white British, with more females than males. The authors suggested clonal diversity may have been underestimated. The whole spike protein was spanned by vaccine-associated CD4 TCRs, and dominant responses were seen in regions 160-218 and 743-854.

The material was peripheral blood, obtained 28 days after the second dose of the MenACWY control vaccine. This TCR was recovered from an adult who received the MenACWY meningococcal vaccine as a control. The V and J genes are TRBV21-1 and TRBJ2-5. TRBV21-1 is annotated as a pseudogene. The CDR3 amino acid sequence is: CASSNKEYQETQYF. The nucleotide sequence reads TGTGCCAGCAGCAATAAGGAATACCAAGAGACCCAGTACTTC.